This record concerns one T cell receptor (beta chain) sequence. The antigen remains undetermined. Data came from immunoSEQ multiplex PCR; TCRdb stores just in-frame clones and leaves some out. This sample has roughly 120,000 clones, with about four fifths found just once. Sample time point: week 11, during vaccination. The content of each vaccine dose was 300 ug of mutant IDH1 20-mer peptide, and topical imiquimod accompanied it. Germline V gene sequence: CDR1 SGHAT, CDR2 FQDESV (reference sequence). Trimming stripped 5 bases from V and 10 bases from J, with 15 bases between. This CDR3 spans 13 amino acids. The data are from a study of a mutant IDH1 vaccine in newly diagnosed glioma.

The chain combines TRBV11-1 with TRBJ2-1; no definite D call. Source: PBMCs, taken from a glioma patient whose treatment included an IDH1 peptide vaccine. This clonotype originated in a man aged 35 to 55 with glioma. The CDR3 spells CASSRVNGAEQFF. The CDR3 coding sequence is TGTGCCAGCAGCCGGGTAAACGGAGCGGAGCAGTTCTTC.